Following are 10 T cell receptor beta chains from one sample sequenced in a study of T-cell memory formation after mild COVID-19. TCRdb called the 5' RACE reads again in MiXCR, with one record for every CDR3 protein. The table includes some 130,000 distinct CDR3 sequences, 16% detected once. Sequencing input: PBMCs or a T cell subset sorted from them (not recorded which). The receptors here all came from an adult woman who had mild COVID-19 (a few samples of this study predate the infection). Cell type and time point are not known.

In its sample, this clonotype was seen a few times. Here the CDR3 reads CASSAVVWTSGRETQYF. In DNA form, the CDR3 reads TGTGCCAGCAGCGCAGTCGTGTGGACTAGCGGGAGAGAGACCCAGTACTTC. V and J are TRBV11-3 and TRBJ2-5, with 13 bases fitting TRBD2. Germline lookup yields CDR1 SGHNT and CDR2 YENEEA. This CDR3 is 17 amino acids long. The trim removed 5 bases at V and 4 bases at J, leaving 10 bases unmatched.

This clonotype came up a few times. This sequence joins TRBV5-1 and TRBJ1-4, with TRBD1 matching over 7 bases. The J segment lost 4 bases and the V segment lost 4 bases, leaving 4 bases of the junction unmatched. Per the germline V gene, CDR1 is SGHRS and CDR2 is YFSETQ. The CDR3 has 14 residues. The CDR3 DNA sequence: TGCGCCAGCAGCCGCGGGACAGTTAATGAAAAACTGTTTTTT. As protein: CASSRGTVNEKLFF.

This clonotype was picked up a small number of times. This chain uses TRBV29-1 with TRBJ2-7; 13 bases map to TRBD2. The J segment lost 2 bases and the V segment lost 6 bases, leaving 10 bases of the junction unmatched. Germline V gene lookup returns CDR1 SQVTM and CDR2 ANQGSEA. The length of the CDR3 is 16 residues. CDR3 DNA sequence: TGCAGCGTGACAAGTGGGACTAGCGGGGCACCCTACGAGCAGTACTTC. It translates to CSVTSGTSGAPYEQYF.

This clonotype has just a few counts. The rearrangement joins TRBV4-1 to TRBJ2-6, with a tentative D call TRBD2 (7 bases). Deletions cut 4 bases from V and 3 bases from J, with 10 bases between. The CDR3 runs 15 residues. Germline values: CDR1 MGHRA, CDR2 YSYEKL. The CDR3 region is CASSLGGVGANVLTF. CDR3 nucleotides: TGCGCCAGCAGCCTAGGGGGGGTTGGGGCCAACGTCCTGACTTTC.

This chain uses TRBV6-2 or TRBV6-3 with TRBJ2-7, with D possibly TRBD2 on 6 matching bases. In germline, CDR1 is MNHEY, CDR2 SVGEGT. CDR3 length: 12 amino acids. The V and J ends lost 8 bases and 3 bases respectively, with 11 bases between them. CDR3 sequence (DNA): TGTGCCAGCGGGCAGGGAGGCTACGAGCAGTACTTC. It yields the protein CASGQGGYEQYF.

This clonotype was seen repeatedly, ten times or more. This chain joins TRBV27 and TRBJ1-1; 7 positions agree with TRBD1. V lost 8 bases and J lost 2; bases outside the gene matches: 8. Germline V gives CDR1 MNHEY, CDR2 SMNVEV (reference sequence). CDR3 length equals 14 residues. CDR3 region: CASGRRDSNTEAFF. The CDR3 DNA follows: TGTGCCAGCGGCCGCCGGGACAGCAACACTGAAGCTTTCTTT.

This chain joins TRBV6-1 and TRBJ2-7; D remains unclear. The CDR3 spans 14 residues. From germline, CDR1 is MNHNS and CDR2 SASEGT. Trimming shortened V by 6 bases and J by 2 bases, and 14 bases separated the two germline ends. The CDR3, as DNA: TGTGCCAGCAGCGCCGGAAACAGCCCCTACGAGCAGTACTTC. Translating gives CASSAGNSPYEQYF.

The chain has TRBV2 and TRBJ2-7; the D gene is possibly TRBD1 (5 bases). Trimming left V 3 bases short and J 4 bases short, with 13 bases between. CDR3 length: 14 amino acids. Germline V gene lookup returns CDR1 SNHLY and CDR2 FYNNEI. CDR3 amino acids: CASSERQGDYEQYF. Here the CDR3 DNA reads TGTGCCAGCAGTGAGAGGCAGGGCGATTACGAGCAGTACTTC.

The rearrangement links TRBV20-1 to TRBJ1-1, with D unresolved. The CDR3 length is 13 residues. In germline, CDR1 is DFQATT, CDR2 SNEGSKA (reference sequence). V shed 0 bases and J shed 2 bases, with 7 bases lying between them. CDR3 region: CSARDRFNTEAFF. In DNA form, the CDR3 reads TGCAGTGCTAGAGACAGGTTCAACACTGAAGCTTTCTTT.

This clonotype was seen a handful of times. The chain recombines TRBV5-1 with TRBJ1-2, with a tentative D call TRBD1 (5 bases). V lost 0 bases to trimming and J lost 0 bases, with 15 bases between them. Germline CDR1 SGHRS, CDR2 YFSETQ. The CDR3 has 17 residues. CDR3 amino acids: CASSLVPGLTTNYGYTF. In DNA form, the CDR3 reads TGCGCCAGCAGCTTGGTCCCGGGACTGACTACTAACTATGGCTACACCTTC.